What follows describes a single T cell receptor beta chain. As handled by the study authors: Nucleated cell number was recorded as an estimate derived from reference gene primer amplification. Libraries were prepared by immunoSEQ multiplex PCR; TCRdb keeps only in-frame clonotypes and omits some of them. The V and J calls and the clone size are those of that table, but D and trimming were determined from the DNA. The table includes approximately 300,000 clones, 89% detected once. V lost 0 bases, J lost 6 bases, and 20 bases lay in between. CDR1 is MNHEY, CDR2 SMNVEV, per germline (reference sequence). The CDR3 totals 18 residues. These data belong to a study of blood T cell repertoires in COVID-19. The overall study: Acute and convalescent COVID-19 specimens originated in the United States, Italy and Spain.

This sequence was found in a man aged 18-30 years who had recovered from COVID-19. Sequencing was performed on peripheral blood. The chain links TRBV27 to TRBJ1-4, with a weak D call TRBD1 (5 bases). The CDR3 coding sequence is TGTGCCAGCAGTTTATCTGCCCCCCGCAGGGCGCCTCATGAAAAACTGTTTTTT. Protein product: CASSLSAPRRAPHEKLFF.